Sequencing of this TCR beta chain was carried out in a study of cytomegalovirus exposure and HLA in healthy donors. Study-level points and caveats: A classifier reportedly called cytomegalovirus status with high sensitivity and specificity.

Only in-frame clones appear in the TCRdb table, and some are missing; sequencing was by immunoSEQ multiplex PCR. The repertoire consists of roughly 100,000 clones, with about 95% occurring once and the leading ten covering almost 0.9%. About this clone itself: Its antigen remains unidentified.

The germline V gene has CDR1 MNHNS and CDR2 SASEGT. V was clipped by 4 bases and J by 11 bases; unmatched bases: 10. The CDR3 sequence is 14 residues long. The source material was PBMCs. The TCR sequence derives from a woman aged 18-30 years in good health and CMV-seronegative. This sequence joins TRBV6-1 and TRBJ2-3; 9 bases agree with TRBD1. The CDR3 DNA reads TGTGCCAGCAGTGCATGGGACAGGGCCTCCCAGCAGTATTTT. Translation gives CASSAWDRASQQYF.